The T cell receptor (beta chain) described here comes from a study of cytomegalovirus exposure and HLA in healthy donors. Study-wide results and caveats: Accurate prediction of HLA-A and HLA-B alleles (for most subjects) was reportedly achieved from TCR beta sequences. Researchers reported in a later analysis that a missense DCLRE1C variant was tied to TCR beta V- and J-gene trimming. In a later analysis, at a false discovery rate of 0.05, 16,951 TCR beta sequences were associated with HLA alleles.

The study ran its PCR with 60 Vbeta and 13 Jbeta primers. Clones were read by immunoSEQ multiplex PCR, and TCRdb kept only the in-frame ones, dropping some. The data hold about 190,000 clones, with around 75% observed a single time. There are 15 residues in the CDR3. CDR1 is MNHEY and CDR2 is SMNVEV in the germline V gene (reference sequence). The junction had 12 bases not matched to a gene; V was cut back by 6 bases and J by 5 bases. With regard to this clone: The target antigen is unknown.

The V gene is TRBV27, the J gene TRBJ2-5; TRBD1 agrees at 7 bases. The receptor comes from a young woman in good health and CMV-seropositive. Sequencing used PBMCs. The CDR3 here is CASSERTGGLETQYF. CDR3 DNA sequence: TGTGCCAGCAGCGAAAGGACAGGCGGCTTGGAGACCCAGTACTTC.